This TCR beta chain was identified during a study of T cell repertoires in cytomegalovirus infection. TCRdb called the reads again in MiXCR, with one record for every CDR3 protein. Found here are 150,000 or so distinct CDR3 sequences, 5.5% to 7% of them singletons; the top ten hold approximately 19%. Germline-derived CDR1 and CDR2 are SGHVS and FQNEAQ. V shed 1 base and J shed 6 bases, with 23 bases lying between them. The CDR3 contains 18 residues. This clonotype was counted many times. Sequenced material: PBMCs. This chain joins TRBV7-8 and TRBJ2-3; a possible D gene is TRBD2 (6 bases). The TCR was taken from a human donor in good health (CMV status not recorded). Some clones in this sample may be carry-over from other donors' samples. The CDR3 here is CASSLVPRTSTPPDTQYF. The CDR3 coding sequence is TGTGCCAGCAGCTTAGTACCCCGTACTAGCACCCCACCGGATACGCAGTATTTT.